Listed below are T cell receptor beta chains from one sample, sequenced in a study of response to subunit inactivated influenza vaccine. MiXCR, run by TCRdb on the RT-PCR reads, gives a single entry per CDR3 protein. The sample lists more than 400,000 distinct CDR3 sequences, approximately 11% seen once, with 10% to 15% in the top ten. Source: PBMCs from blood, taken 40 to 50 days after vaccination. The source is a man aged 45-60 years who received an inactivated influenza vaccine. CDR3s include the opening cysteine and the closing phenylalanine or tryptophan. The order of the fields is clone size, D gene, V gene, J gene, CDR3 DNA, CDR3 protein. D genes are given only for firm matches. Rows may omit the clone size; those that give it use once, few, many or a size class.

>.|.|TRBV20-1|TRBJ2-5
TGCAGTGCTAGAAGGACACACAAAGAGACCCAGTACTTC
CSARRTHKETQYF
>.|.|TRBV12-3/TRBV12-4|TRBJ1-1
TGTGCCAGCAGTAACCCCGGGAGCTGGTGGGGCACTGAAGCTTTCTTT
CASSNPGSWWGTEAFF
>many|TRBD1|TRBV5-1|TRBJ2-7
TGCGCCAGCAGCAGCCCGGGACAGGGGATCTACGAGCAGTACTTC
CASSSPGQGIYEQYF
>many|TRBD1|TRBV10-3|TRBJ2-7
TGTGCCATCAGTCGGGGACAGGGCGCGGCATACGAGCAGTACTTC
CAISRGQGAAYEQYF
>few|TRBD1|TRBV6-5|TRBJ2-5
TGTGCCAGCAGTTATTCTACAGGGGGCCGGGAGACCCAGTACTTC
CASSYSTGGRETQYF
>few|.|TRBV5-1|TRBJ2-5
TGCGCCAGCAGCTCCGGGGACGCGTGGGAGACCCAGTACTTC
CASSSGDAWETQYF
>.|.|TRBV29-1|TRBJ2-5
TGCAGCGTTCACCTGCGGGGGACCCAGTACTTC
CSVHLRGTQYF
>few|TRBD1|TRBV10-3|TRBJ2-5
TGTGCCATCAGTGATCCGGGACAGGGTAGAGAGACCCAGTACTTC
CAISDPGQGRETQYF
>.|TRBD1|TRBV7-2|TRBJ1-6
TGTGCCAGCAGCTTAGGGACAGGGAACGGTAATTCACCCCTCCACTTT
CASSLGTGNGNSPLHF
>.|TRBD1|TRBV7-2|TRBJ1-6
TGTGCCAGCAGCCAAATGGGACAGGGAGTATCACCCCTCCACTTT
CASSQMGQGVSPLHF
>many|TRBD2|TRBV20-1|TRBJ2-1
TGCAGTGCTCTAAAAGGACTAGCGCCTAGCTCCTACAATGAGCAGTTCTTC
CSALKGLAPSSYNEQFF
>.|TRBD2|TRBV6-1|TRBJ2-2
TGTGCCAGCAGTATGACTAGCGGGAACACCGGGGAGCTGTTTTTT
CASSMTSGNTGELFF
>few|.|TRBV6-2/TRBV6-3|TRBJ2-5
TGTGCCAGCAGTTACTCAGAGGACCACCTGGGGTCCCAAGAGACCCAGTACTTC
CASSYSEDHLGSQETQYF
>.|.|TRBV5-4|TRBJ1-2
TGTGCCAGCAGCTTGTATGGGGACGGCTACACCTTC
CASSLYGDGYTF
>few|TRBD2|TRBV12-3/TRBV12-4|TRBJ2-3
TGTGCCAACAGCGGGGGACACACAGATACGCAGTATTTT
CANSGGHTDTQYF
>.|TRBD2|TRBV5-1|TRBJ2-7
TGCGCCAGCAGCTTCACCGGGACTAGGTACGAGCAGTACTTC
CASSFTGTRYEQYF
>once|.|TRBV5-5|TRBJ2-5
TGTGCCAGCAGCTTGTTATGGGGAGAGACCCAGTACTTC
CASSLLWGETQYF
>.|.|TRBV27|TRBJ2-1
TGTGCCAGCAGTTCCCAGAATCGATACAATGAGCAGTTCTTC
CASSSQNRYNEQFF
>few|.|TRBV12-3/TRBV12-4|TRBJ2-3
TGTGCCAGCAGGGGTTTCACTAGCACAGATACGCAGTATTTT
CASRGFTSTDTQYF
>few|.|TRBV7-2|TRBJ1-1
TGTGCCAGCAGCTTATTTCAGGGTTCGAACACTGAAGCTTTCTTT
CASSLFQGSNTEAFF
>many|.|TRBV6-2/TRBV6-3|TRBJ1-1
TGTGCCAGCAACCACCCCGTCCAGGGTAGGATGAACACTGAAGCTTTCTTT
CASNHPVQGRMNTEAFF
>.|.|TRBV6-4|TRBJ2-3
TGTGCCAGCAAAGCGTCCGGGACTTATAGCACAGATACGCAGTATTTT
CASKASGTYSTDTQYF
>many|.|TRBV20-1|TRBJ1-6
TGCAGTGCTAGAGCAGTGGGCAGTTCACCCCTCCACTTT
CSARAVGSSPLHF
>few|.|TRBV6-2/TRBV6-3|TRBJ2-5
TGTGCCAGCTTCGACCGGGGGTCAGAGACCCAGTACTTC
CASFDRGSETQYF
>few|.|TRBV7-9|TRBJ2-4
TGTGCCAGCAGCTTAGAAGTCAAAAACATTCAGTACTTC
CASSLEVKNIQYF
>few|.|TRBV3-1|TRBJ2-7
TGTGCCAGCAGCCAAACGGGCGTCTCCTACGAGCAGTACTTC
CASSQTGVSYEQYF
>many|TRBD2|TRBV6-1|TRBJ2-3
TGTGCCAGCAGCCCAGCGCTAGCGGGAGGGCAGTCAGATACGCAGTATTTT
CASSPALAGGQSDTQYF
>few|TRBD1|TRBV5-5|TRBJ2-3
TGTGCCAGCAGCTTGGATCGGACAGGGGGCACAGATACGCAGTATTTT
CASSLDRTGGTDTQYF
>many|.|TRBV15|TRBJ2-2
TGTGCCACCAGCAGAGATTTGGGGGCTGGGACCGGGGAGCTGTTTTTT
CATSRDLGAGTGELFF
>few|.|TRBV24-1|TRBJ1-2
TGTGCCACCAGTGCCGGAGTCCCTGGGGAGGAAAACTATGGCTACACCTTC
CATSAGVPGEENYGYTF
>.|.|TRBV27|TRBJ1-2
TGTGCCAGCAGTTTGAAGGGAGGGAACTATGGCTACACCTTC
CASSLKGGNYGYTF
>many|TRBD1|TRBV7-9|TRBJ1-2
TGTGCCAGCAGCTTAGGTGACAGGGGATTCTATGGCTACACCTTC
CASSLGDRGFYGYTF
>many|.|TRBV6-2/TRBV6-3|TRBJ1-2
TGTGCCAGCAGTTTAAACAGGAACTATGGCTACACCTTC
CASSLNRNYGYTF
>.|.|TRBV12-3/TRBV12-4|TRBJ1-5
TGTGCCAGCAGCCTTAACCTTAGCAATCAGCCCCAGCATTTT
CASSLNLSNQPQHF
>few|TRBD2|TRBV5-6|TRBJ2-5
TGTGCCAGCAGCTTTATTTCAGGACTAGCGGCTGGAGAGACCCAGTACTTC
CASSFISGLAAGETQYF
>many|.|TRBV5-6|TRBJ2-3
TGTGCCAGCAGCTCACCCATGAAAAGCACAGATACGCAGTATTTT
CASSSPMKSTDTQYF
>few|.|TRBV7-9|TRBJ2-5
TGTGCCAGCAGCGCGGGACAGCTTAATTACCAAGAGACCCAGTACTTC
CASSAGQLNYQETQYF
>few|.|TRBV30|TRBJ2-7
TGTGCCTGGAGTCATAATGGCTACGAGCAGTACTTC
CAWSHNGYEQYF
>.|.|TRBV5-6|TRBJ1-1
TGTGCCAGCAGCTTGTACCGGACTGAAGCTTTCTTT
CASSLYRTEAFF
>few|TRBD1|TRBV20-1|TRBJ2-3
TGCAGTGCGAGACAGGGGGCGCGCGCAGATACGCAGTATTTT
CSARQGARADTQYF
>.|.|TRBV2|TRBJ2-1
TGTGCCAGCAGTGAACTGACTAGCTACAATGAGCAGTTCTTC
CASSELTSYNEQFF
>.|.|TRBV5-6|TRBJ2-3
TGTGCCAGCAGCTTGGAGGGGCCAACAGGGAGCACAGATACGCAGTATTTT
CASSLEGPTGSTDTQYF
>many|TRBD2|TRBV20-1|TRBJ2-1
TGCAGTGGAGGACTAGCGGGAGTCTACAATGAGCAGTTCTTC
CSGGLAGVYNEQFF
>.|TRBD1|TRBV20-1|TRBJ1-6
TGCAGTGCTCCGGGACAGCCTAATTCACCCCTCCACTTT
CSAPGQPNSPLHF
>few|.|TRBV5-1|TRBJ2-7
TGCGCCAGCAGCTTTGGGGATGTAACCTACGAGCAGTACTTC
CASSFGDVTYEQYF
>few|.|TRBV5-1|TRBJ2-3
TGCGCCAGCAGCGCACTTAGCACAGATACGCAGTATTTT
CASSALSTDTQYF
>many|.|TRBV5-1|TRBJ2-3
TGCGCCAGCAGTCGAGGGGAAGGCACAGATACGCAGTATTTT
CASSRGEGTDTQYF
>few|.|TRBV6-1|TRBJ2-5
TGTGCCAGCAGTCCAAAGGGTCAAACGCAAGAGACCCAGTACTTC
CASSPKGQTQETQYF
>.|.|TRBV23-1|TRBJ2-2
TGCGCCAGCAGTCAATCCCCGCCAGTTCCTGGCTCCGGGGAGCTGTTTTTT
CASSQSPPVPGSGELFF
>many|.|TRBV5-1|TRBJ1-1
TGCGCCAGCAGCCTAAAGGACAGTTCGGGAATGTTCTTT
CASSLKDSSGMFF
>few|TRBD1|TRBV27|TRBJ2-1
TGTGCCAGCAGCCCCACACAGGGGGCTTCCTACAATGAGCAGTTCTTC
CASSPTQGASYNEQFF
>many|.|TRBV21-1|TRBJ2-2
TGTGCCAGTCCGCAACCGGGACAGACGAACACCGGGGAGCTGTTTTTT
CASPQPGQTNTGELFF
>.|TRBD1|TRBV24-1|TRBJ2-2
TGTGCCACCAGTGATCCGCCGGGACAGTCGAACACCGGGGAGCTGTTTTTT
CATSDPPGQSNTGELFF
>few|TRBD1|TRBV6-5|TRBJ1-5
TGTGCCAGCAGTTACCCGAACAATCCAGGGGGTTTGAATCAGCCCCAGCATTTT
CASSYPNNPGGLNQPQHF
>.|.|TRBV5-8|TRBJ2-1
TGTGCCAGCAGCTTGCCCAGAAGGGGGTATGTAGATGAGCAGTTCTTC
CASSLPRRGYVDEQFF
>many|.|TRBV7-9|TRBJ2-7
TGTGCCAGCAGCTTATCGGTGGGACCCTACGAGCAGTACTTC
CASSLSVGPYEQYF
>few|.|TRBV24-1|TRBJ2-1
TGTGCCACCAGTGATTTTTCCCCAGCGGCGTACAATGAGCAGTTCTTC
CATSDFSPAAYNEQFF
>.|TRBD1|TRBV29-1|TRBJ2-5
TGCAGCGTGAGCAGGGGGCTGGAGACCCAGTACTTC
CSVSRGLETQYF
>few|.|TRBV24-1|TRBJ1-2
TGTGCCACCAGTGATGAAGTCGGGGTTGGCGGCTACACCTTC
CATSDEVGVGGYTF